The 13 T cell receptor delta chains below all came from one sample that was sequenced in a study of gamma-delta T cells after stem cell transplantation. TCRdb re-analyzed the RT-PCR reads via CATT. The sample yields more than 15,000 delta-chain clones, more than 7.5% seen once. The sequenced material came from gamma-delta T cells. The receptors were gathered from a human donor. It is not recorded whose cells these are; they may come from a transplant donor.

Concerning this clone itself: At one end, the junction sequence differs from germline, possibly due to a read error. The J gene is TRDJ3, the V gene TRDV2; weak D call: TRDD3 (6 bases). Germline assignment: CDR1 GEAIGNYY and CDR2 EKD. The CDR3 length is 20 residues. DNA for the CDR3: TGTGCCTGTGACACCGTCCGTATGGGGATCAGCTCCTGTGACAACCGCCCGATGATTTTC. Residues: CACDTVRMGISSCDNRPMIF.

In regard to this clone: The TCRdb protein, from a much larger clone, departs from this DNA's translation at residues 6 and 14, likely by read error; the protein shown derives from the DNA. This rearrangement joins TRDV2 to TRDJ1; perhaps TRDD3 as D (6 bases). CDR1 is GEAIGNYY and CDR2 is EKD in the germline V gene. The CDR3 extends over 17 amino acids. The CDR3 DNA follows: TGTGCCTGTGACACAGCCGGGGATCTGGCCTACACCGATAGACTCATCTTT. This encodes CACDTAGDLAYTDRLIF.

This clone came up a few times. The likely explanation is a read error, given a far larger clone one base away. The sample carries other DNA sequences with the same CDR3. V gene TRDV2 combines with J gene TRDJ1; possible D gene TRDD3, 5 bases. Trimming removed 0 bases from V and 0 bases from J, with 22 bases in between. Germline loops: CDR1 GEAIGNYY, CDR2 EKD. The CDR3 consists of 19 residues. CDR3 sequence: CACDTVAYTGDTDTDKLIF. CDR3 nucleotide sequence: TGTGCCTGTGACACCGTAGCTTATACTGGAGACACGGACACCGATAAACTCATCTTT.

A remark on this clone: Germline is not matched at one junction end, which may reflect a read error. The sample has other DNA sequences that encode this CDR3 too. The chain couples TRDV2 to TRDJ1; D is possibly TRDD3 (6 bases). Looked up from germline, CDR1 is GEAIGNYY and CDR2 is EKD. This CDR3 is 15 amino acids long. The CDR3 loop reads CACDTVGGYIDNLIF. Written as DNA, the CDR3 is TGTGCCTGTGACACCGTTGGGGGCTATATCGATAACCTCATCTTT.

In its sample, this clone was seen a few times. The translation of this DNA and the TCRdb protein of a much larger clone differ at residue 7, probably owing to a read error; the protein shown here is translated from the DNA. The chain uses TRAV29/DV5 and TRDJ1, with 10 bases aligning to TRDD3. Germline-derived CDR1 and CDR2 are NSMFDY and ISSIKDK. V trimming: 1 base; J trimming: 0 bases; junction bases outside the gene matches: 15. The CDR3 is made up of 19 amino acids. The CDR3 bases are TGTGCAGCAAGCCCGATCGCACTGGGGGATGGGAGGTACACCGATAAACTCATCTTT. This codes for CAASPIALGDGRYTDKLIF.

In regard to this clone: This DNA's translation and the protein TCRdb lists, from a much larger clone, do not match at residue 5, likely due to a read error; the protein shown is translated from the DNA. Other DNA variants within this sample encode the same CDR3. The chain joins TRDV2 to TRDJ1, with 9 bases identical to TRDD3. The J segment lost 0 bases and the V segment lost 3 bases, leaving 10 bases of the junction unmatched. The CDR3 is 17 amino acids. Germline CDR1 GEAIGNYY, CDR2 EKD. CDR3 in amino acids: CACDALWGIPYTDKLIF. The CDR3, as DNA: TGTGCCTGTGACGCCCTCTGGGGGATCCCGTACACCGATAAACTCATCTTT.

This clone appeared many times. This DNA's translation differs at residue 14 from TCRdb's protein, which comes from a much larger clone; a read error is likely, and the protein shown is translated from the DNA. V usage is TRDV2 and J usage is TRDJ1, with 9 bases aligning to TRDD3. The J segment lost 9 bases and the V segment lost 1 base, leaving 17 bases of the junction unmatched. CDR3 length: 17 amino acids. Germline-derived CDR1 and CDR2 are GEAIGNYY and EKD. In DNA, the CDR3 is TGTGCCTGTGACACTTTGGGCGGACTGGGGGACAAGGATGAACTCATCTTT. It translates to CACDTLGGLGDKDELIF.

This clone came up a few times. TCRdb's listed protein matches a much larger clone and diverges from this DNA's translation at residue 11, likely through a read error; the protein shown comes from the DNA. The CDR3 nucleotides are TGTGCTCTTGGGGAACTTCATAACTTCCTACCGGGGGATACGCCAGGCGATAAACTCATCTTT. Residues: CALGELHNFLPGDTPGDKLIF. The V and J genes are TRDV1 and TRDJ1; the match to TRDD3 covers 10 bases. V lost 0 bases to trimming and J lost 4 bases; unmatched junction nucleotides: 20. The CDR3 covers 21 residues. CDR1 and CDR2 from the germline V gene are TSWWSYY and QGS.

CDR3 amino acids: CASSSSYEWDTGDKLIF. CDR3 coding DNA: TGTGCCAGCTCCAGCTCCTACGAGTGGGATACAGGGGATAAACTCATCTTT. V is TRDV3 and J is TRDJ1, with D tentatively TRDD3 (7 bases). The V and J ends lost 5 bases and 5 bases respectively, with 30 bases between them. Germline V CDR1 and CDR2: TVYSNPD, GDNSRS (reference sequence). The CDR3 sequence is 17 residues long.

This clone was recorded many times. TCRdb's protein for this DNA is that of a much larger clone and differs from the translation at residue 15, likely a read error; the protein shown is the DNA translation. V is TRDV2 and J is TRDJ1; D is possibly TRDD3 (6 bases). The V end lost 3 bases, the J end lost 10 bases, and 35 bases lay between the germline ends. The CDR3 runs 19 residues. In germline, CDR1 is GEAIGNYY, CDR2 EKD. CDR3 region: CACDAVISTRRDSTVGLIF. The CDR3 nucleotides are TGTGCCTGTGACGCCGTGATCTCGACGAGGAGGGATAGTACCGTGGGACTCATCTTT.

To note about this clone: TCRdb's listed protein matches a much larger clone and diverges from this DNA's translation at residue 4, likely through a read error; the protein shown comes from the DNA. In the same sample, other DNA sequences code for this CDR3. The chain employs TRDV2 and TRDJ1, with D maybe TRDD3 (6 bases). Trimming took 5 bases from V and 1 from J, leaving 22 bases between them. The CDR3 runs 17 residues. Germline values: CDR1 GEAIGNYY, CDR2 EKD. Written as DNA, the CDR3 is TGTGCCTGTGGCTCTCTCATGGGAGATACGGTCACCGATAAACTCATCTTT. This sequence encodes CACGSLMGDTVTDKLIF.

This clone has at least ten counts. A far larger clone is a single base away, which makes a read error likely. Other DNA sequences of this sample code for an identical CDR3. The chain links TRDV2 to TRDJ1; TRDD3 might be the D (6 bases). The CDR3 totals 18 residues. The V gene's germline CDR1 is GEAIGNYY and CDR2 EKD. V was clipped by 0 bases and J by 2 bases, with 21 bases between them. The CDR3 here is CACDTVGGPPYGTDKLIF. CDR3 sequence (DNA): TGTGCCTGTGACACCGTTGGGGGTCCCCCCTACGGGACCGATAAACTCATCTTT.

To note about this clone: The amino acid sequence in TCRdb belongs to a much larger clone and departs from this DNA's translation at residue 5, likely a sequencing read error; the sequence shown is translated from the DNA. The V call is TRDV3, the J call TRDJ1; D remains unclear. The CDR3 is 15 amino acids. Germline assignment: CDR1 TVYSNPD and CDR2 GDNSRS (reference sequence). Trimming removed 4 bases at V and 0 bases at J, with 18 bases between. DNA for the CDR3: TGTGCCTGTGACTCGGTTTCTACTAACACCGATAAACTCATCTTT. This translates into CACDSVSTNTDKLIF.